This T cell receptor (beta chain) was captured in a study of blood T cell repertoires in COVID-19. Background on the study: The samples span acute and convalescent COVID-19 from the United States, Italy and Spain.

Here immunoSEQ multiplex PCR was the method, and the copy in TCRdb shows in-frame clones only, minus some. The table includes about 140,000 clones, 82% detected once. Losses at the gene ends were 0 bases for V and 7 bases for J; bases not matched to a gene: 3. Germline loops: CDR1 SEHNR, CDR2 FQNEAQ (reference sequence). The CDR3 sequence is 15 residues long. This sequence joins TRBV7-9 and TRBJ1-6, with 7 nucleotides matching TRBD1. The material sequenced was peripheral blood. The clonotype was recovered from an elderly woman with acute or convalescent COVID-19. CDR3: CASSLANRGNSPLHF. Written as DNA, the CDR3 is TGTGCCAGCAGCTTAGCGAACAGGGGAAATTCACCCCTCCACTTT.